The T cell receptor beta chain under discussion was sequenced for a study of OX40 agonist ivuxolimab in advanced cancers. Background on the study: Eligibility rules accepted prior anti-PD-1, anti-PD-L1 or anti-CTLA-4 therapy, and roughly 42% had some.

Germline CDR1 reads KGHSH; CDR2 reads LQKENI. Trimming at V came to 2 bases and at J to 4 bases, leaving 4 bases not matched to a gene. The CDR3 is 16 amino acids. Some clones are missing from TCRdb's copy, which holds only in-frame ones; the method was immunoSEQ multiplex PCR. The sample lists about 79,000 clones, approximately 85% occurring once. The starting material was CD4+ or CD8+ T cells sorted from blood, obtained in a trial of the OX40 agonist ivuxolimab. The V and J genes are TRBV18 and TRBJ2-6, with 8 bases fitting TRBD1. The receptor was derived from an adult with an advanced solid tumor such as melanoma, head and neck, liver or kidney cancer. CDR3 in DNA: TGTGCCAGCTCACCAACAGGGGGGAACGGGGCCAACGTCCTGACTTTC. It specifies CASSPTGGNGANVLTF.